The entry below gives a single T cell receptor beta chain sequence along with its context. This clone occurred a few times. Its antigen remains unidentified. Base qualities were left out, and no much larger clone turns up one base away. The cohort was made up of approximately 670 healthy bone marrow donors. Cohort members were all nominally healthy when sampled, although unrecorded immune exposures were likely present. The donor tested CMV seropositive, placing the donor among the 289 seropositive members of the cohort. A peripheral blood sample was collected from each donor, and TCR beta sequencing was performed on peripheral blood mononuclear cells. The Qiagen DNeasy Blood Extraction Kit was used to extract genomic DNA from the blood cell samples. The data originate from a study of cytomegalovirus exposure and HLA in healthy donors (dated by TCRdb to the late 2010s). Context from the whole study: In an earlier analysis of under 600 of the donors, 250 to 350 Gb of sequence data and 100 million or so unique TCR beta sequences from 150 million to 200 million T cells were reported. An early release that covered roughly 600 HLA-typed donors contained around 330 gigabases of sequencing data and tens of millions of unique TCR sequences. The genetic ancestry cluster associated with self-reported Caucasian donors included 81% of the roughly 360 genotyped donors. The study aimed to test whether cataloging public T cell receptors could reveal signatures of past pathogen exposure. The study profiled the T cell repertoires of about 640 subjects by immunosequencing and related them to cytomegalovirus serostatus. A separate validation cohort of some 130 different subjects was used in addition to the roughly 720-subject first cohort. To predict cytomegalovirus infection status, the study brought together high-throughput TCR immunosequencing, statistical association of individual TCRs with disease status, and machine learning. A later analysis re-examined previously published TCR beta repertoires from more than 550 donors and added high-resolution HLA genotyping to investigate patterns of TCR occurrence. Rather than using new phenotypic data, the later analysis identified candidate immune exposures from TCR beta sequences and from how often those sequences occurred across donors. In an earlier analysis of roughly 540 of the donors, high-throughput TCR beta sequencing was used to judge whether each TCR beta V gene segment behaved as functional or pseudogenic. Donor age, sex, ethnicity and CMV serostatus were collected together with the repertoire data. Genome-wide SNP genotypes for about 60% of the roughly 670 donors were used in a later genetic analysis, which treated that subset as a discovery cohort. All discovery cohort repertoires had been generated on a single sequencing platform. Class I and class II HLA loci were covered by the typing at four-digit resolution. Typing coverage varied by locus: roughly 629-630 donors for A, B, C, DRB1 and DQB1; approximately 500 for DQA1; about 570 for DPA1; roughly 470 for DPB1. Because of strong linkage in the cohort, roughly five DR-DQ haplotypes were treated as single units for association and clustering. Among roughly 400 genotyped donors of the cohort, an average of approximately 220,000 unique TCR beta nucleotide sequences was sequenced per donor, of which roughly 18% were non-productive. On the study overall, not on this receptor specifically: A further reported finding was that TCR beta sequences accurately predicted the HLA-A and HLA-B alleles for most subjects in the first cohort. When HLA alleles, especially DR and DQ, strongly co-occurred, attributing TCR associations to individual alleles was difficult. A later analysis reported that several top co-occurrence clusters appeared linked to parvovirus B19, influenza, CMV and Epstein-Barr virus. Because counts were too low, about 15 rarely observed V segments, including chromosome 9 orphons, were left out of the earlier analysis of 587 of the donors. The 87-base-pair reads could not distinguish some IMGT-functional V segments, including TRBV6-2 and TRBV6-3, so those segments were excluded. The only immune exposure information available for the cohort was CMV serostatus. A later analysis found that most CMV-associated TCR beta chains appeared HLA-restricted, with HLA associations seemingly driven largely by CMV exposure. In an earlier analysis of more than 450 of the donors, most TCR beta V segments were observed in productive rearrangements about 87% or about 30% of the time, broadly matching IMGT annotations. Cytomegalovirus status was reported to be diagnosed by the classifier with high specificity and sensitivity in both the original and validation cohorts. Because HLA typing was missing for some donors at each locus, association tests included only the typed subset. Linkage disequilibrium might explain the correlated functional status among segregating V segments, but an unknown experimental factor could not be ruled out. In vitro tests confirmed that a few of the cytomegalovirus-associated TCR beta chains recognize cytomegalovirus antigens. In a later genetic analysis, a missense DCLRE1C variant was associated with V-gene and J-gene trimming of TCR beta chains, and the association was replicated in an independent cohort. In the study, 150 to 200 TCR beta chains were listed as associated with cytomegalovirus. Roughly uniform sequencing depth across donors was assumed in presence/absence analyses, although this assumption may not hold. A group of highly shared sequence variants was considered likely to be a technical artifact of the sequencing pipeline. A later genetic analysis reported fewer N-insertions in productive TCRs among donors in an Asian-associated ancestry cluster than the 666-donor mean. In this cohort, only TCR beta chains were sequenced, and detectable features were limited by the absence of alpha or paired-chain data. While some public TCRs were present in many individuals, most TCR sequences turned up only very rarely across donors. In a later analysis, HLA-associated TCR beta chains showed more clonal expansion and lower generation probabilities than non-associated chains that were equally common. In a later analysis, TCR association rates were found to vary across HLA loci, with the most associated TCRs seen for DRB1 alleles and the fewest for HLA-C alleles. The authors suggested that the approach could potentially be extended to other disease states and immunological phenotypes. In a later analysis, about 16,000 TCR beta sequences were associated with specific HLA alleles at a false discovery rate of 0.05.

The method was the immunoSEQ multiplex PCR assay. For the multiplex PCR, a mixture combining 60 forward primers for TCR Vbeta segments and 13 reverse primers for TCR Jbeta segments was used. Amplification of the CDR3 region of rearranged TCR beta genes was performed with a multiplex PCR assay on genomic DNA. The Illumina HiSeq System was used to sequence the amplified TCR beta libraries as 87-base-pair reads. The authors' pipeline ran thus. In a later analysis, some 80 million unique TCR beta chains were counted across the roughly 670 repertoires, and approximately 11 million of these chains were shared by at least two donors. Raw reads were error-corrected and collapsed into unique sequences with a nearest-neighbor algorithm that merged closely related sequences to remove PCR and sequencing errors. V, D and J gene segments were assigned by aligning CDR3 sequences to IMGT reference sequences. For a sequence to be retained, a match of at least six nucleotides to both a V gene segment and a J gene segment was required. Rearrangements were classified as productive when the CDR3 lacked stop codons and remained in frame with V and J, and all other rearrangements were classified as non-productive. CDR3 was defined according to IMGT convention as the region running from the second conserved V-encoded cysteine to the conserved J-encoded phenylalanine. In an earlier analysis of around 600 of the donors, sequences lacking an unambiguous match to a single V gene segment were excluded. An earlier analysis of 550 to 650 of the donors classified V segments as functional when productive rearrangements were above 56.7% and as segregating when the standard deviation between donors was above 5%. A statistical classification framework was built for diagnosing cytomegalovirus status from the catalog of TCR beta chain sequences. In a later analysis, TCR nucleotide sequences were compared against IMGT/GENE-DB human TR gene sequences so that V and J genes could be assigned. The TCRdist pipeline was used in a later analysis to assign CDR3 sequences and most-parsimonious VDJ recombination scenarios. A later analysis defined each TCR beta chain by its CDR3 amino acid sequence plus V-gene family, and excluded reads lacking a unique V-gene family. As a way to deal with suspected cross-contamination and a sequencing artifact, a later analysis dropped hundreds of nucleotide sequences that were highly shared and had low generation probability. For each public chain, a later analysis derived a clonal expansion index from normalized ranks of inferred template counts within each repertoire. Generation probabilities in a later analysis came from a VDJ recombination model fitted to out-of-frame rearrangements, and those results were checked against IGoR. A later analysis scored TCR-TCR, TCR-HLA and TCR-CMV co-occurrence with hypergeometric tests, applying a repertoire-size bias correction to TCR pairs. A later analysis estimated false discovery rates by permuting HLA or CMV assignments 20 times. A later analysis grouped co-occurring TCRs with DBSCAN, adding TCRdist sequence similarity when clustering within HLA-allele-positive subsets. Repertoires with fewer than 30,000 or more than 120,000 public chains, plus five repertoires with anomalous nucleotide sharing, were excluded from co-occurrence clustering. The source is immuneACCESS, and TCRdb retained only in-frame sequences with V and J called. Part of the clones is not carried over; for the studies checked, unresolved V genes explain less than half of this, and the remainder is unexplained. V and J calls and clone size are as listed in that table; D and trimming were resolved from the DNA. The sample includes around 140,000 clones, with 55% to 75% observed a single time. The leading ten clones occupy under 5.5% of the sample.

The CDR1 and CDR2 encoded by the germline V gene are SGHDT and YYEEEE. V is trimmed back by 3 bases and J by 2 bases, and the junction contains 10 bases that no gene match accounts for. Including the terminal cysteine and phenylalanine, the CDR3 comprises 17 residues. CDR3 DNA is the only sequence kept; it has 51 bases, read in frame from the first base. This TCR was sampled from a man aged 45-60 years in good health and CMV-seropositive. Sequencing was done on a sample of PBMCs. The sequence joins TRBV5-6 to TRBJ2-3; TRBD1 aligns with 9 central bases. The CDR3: CASSSHFRDRDTDTQYF. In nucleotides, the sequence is TGTGCCAGCAGCTCCCATTTCCGGGACAGGGACACAGATACGCAGTATTTT.